This TCR beta chain appears in the sequencing data of a study of circulating tumor DNA in untreated peripheral T-cell lymphoma. The tumor tissue sample was taken at baseline before any treatment. CDR1 is SGDLS, CDR2 YYNGEE, per germline. V was clipped by 5 bases and J by 6 bases; unmatched bases: 8. The CDR3 length is 15 residues. The method was immunoSEQ multiplex PCR; TCRdb's version includes in-frame clones alone and lacks a portion of them. The sample records about 110 clones, roughly 74% being singletons. The source material was tumor tissue. This chain joins TRBV9 and TRBJ2-1; 10 bases are a match to TRBD2. This TCR was sampled from a human donor with peripheral T-cell lymphoma. The CDR3 region is CASSFLAGDSNEQFF. The CDR3, as DNA: TGTGCCAGCAGTTTCCTAGCGGGAGATTCCAATGAGCAGTTCTTC.